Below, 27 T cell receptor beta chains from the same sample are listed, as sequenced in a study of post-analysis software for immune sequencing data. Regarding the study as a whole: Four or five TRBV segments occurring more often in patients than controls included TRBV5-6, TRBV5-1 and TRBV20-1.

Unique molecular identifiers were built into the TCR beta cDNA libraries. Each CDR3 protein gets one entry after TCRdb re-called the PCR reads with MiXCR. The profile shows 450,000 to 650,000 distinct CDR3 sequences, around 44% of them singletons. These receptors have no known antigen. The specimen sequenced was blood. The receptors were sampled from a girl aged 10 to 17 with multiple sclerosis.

CDR3 sequence reads: CSAFRSADDYGYTF. CDR3 DNA sequence: TGCAGTGCCTTCCGGAGTGCGGACGATTATGGCTACACCTTC. The chain recombines TRBV20-1 with TRBJ1-2, with D hard to call. The ends were cut back, 6 bases at V and 5 bases at J, with 19 bases in the middle. This CDR3 is 14 amino acids long. Per germline, CDR1 DFQATT and CDR2 SNEGSKA (reference sequence).

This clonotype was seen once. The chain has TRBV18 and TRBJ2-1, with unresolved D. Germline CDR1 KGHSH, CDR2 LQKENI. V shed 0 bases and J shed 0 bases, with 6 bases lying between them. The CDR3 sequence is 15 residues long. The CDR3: CASSPPDPSYNEQFF. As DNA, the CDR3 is TGTGCCAGCTCACCACCAGATCCCTCCTACAATGAGCAGTTCTTC.

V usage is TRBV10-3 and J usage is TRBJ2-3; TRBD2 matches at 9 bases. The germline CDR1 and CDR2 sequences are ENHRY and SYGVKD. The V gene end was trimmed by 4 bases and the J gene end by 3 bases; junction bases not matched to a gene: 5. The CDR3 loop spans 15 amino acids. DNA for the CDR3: TGTGCCATCAGTGCAGGGGGACTAGCTACAGATACGCAGTATTTT. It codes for CAISAGGLATDTQYF.

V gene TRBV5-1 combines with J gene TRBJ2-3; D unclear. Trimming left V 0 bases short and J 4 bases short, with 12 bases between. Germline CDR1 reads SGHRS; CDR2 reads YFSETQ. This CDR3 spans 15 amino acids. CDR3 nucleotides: TGCGCCAGCAGCTTGGCCGACCCAAGGGCAGATACGCAGTATTTT. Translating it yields CASSLADPRADTQYF.

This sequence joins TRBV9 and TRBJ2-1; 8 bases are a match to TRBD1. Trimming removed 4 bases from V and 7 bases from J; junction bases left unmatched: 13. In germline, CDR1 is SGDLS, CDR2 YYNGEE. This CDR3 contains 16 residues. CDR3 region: CASSPGGGQGRNEQFF. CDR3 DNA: TGTGCCAGCAGCCCTGGCGGCGGACAGGGTAGAAATGAGCAGTTCTTC.

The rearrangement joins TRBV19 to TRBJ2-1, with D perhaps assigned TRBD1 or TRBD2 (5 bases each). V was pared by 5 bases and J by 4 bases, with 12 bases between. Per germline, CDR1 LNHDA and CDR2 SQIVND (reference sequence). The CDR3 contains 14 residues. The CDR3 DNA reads TGTGCCAGTAGTCGGGACCAATGGTACAATGAGCAGTTCTTC. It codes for CASSRDQWYNEQFF.

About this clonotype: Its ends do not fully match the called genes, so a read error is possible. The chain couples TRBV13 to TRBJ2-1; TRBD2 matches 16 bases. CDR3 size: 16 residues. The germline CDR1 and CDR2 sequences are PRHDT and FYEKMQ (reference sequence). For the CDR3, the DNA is TGTGCCGGCAGCCCCATGGGGACTAGCGGGAGGGGTGAGCAGTTCTTC. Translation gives CAGSPMGTSGRGEQFF.

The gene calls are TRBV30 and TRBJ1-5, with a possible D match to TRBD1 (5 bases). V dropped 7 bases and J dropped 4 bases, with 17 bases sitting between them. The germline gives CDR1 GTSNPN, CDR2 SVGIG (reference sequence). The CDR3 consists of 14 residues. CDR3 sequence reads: CASQGTSGNQPQHF. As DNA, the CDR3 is TGTGCCTCCCAAGGGACCTCAGGTAATCAGCCCCAGCATTTT.

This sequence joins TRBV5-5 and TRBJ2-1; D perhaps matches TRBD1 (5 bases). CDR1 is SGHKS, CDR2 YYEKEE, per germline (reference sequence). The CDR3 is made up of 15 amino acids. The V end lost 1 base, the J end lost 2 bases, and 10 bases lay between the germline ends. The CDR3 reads CASSLRRQPYNEQFF. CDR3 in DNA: TGTGCCAGCAGCTTGAGGAGACAGCCCTACAATGAGCAGTTCTTC.

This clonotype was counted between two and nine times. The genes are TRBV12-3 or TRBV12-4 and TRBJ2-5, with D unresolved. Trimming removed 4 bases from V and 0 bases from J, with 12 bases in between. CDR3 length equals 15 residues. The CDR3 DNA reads TGTGCCAGCAGTTCGCTAAGGAGCCACCAAGAGACCCAGTACTTC. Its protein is CASSSLRSHQETQYF.

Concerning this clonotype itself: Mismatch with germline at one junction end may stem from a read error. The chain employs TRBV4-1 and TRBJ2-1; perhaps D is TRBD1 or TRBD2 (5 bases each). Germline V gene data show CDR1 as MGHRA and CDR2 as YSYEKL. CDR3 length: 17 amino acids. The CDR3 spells CASSQGGEGSSCNEQFF. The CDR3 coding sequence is TGCGCCAGCAGCCAAGGAGGTGAGGGGAGCTCCTGCAATGAGCAGTTCTTC.

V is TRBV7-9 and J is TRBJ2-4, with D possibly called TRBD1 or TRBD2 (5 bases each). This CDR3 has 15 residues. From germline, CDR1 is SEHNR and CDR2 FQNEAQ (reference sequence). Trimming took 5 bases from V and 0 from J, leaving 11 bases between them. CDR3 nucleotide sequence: TGTGCCAGCAGCCCTCCCGGGACAGCCAAAAACATTCAGTACTTC. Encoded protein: CASSPPGTAKNIQYF.

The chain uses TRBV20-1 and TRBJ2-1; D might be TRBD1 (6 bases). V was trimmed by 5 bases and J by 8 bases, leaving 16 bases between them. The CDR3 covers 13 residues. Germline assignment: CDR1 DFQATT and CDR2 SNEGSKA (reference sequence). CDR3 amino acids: CSAQTGQSDEQFF. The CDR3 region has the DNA TGCAGTGCTCAAACCGGACAGTCGGATGAGCAGTTCTTC.

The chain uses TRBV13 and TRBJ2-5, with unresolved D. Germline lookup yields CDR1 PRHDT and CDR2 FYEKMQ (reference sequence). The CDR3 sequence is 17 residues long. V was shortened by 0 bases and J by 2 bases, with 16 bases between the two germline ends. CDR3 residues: CASSLGSWEVGQETQYF. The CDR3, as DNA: TGTGCCAGCAGCTTAGGAAGTTGGGAAGTGGGTCAAGAGACCCAGTACTTC.

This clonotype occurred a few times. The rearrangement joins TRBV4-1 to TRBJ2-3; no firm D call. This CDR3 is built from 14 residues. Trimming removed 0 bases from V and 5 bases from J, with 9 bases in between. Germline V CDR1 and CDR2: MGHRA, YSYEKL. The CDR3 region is CASSQEIDLDTQYF. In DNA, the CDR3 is TGCGCCAGCAGCCAAGAAATCGACCTAGATACGCAGTATTTT.

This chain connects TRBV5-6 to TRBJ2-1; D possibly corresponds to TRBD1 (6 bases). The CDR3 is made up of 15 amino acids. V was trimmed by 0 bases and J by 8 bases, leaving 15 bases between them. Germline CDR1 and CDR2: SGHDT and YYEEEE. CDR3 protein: CASSLVGQRGHEQFF. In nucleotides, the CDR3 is TGTGCCAGCAGCTTGGTGGGACAAAGAGGACATGAGCAGTTCTTC.

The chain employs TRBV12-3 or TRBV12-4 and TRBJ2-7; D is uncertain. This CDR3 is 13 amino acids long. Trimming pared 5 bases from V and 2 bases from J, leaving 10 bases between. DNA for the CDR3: TGTGCCAGCAGTCCCCAACAGACCTACGAGCAGTACTTC. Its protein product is CASSPQQTYEQYF.

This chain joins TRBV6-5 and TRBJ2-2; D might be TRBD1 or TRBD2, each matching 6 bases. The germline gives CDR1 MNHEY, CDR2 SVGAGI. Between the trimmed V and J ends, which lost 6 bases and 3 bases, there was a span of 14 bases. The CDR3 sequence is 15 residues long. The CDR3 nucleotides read TGTGCCAGCAGCCGGACGGGGGCGGACACCGGGGAGCTGTTTTTT. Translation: CASSRTGADTGELFF.

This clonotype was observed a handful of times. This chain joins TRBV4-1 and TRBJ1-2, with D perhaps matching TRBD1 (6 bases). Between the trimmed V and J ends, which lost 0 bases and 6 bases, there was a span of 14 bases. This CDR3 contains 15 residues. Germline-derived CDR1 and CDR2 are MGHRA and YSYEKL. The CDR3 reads CASSQDRAGAHGYTF. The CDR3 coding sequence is TGCGCCAGCAGCCAAGATCGGGCAGGGGCCCATGGCTACACCTTC.

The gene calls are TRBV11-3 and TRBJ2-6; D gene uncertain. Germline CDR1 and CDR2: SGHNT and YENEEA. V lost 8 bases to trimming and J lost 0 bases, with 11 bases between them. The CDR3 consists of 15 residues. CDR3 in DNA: TGTGCCAGCGAAGTGCGGATCTCTGGGGCCAACGTCCTGACTTTC. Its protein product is CASEVRISGANVLTF.

DNA of the CDR3: TGTGCCAGCAGCTCCAGCGGGAGTTACTACGAGCAGTACTTC. It is translated as CASSSSGSYYEQYF. This chain links TRBV7-2 with TRBJ2-7; 8 bases agree with TRBD2. The CDR3 is 14 amino acids. V trimming: 4 bases; J trimming: 3 bases; junction bases outside the gene matches: 5. The germline V gene encodes CDR1 SGHTA and CDR2 FQGNSA.

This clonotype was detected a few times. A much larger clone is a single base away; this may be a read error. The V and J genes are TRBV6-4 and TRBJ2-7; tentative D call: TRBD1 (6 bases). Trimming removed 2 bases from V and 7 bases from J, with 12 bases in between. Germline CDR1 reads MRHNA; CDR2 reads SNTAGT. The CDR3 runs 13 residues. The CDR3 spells CASSDGTNNEQYF. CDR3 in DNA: TGTGCCAGCAGTGACGGGACAAACAATGAGCAGTACTTC.

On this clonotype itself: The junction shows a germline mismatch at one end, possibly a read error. The CDR3 DNA reads as TGTGCCACCAGGGGACAGGGGGACACGGAAGCTTTCTTT. Protein: CATRGQGDTEAFF. This rearrangement joins TRBV24-1 to TRBJ1-1, with 11 bases fitting TRBD1. The CDR3 totals 13 residues. The germline V gene encodes CDR1 KGHDR and CDR2 SFDVKD.

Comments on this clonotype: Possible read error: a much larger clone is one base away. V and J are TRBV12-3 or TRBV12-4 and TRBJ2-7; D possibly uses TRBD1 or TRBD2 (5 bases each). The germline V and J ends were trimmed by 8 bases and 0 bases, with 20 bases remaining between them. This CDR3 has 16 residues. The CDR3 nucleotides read TGTGCCAGCGGATTTCTGGACGCCGGGGCCTCCTACGAGCAGTACTTC. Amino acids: CASGFLDAGASYEQYF.

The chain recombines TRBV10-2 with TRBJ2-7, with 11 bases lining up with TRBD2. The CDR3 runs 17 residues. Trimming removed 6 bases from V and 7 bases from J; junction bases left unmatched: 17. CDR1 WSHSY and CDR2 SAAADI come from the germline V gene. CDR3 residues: CASSKYAGTSGHNEQYF. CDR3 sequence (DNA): TGCGCCAGCAGCAAATACGCCGGGACTAGCGGCCACAATGAGCAGTACTTC.

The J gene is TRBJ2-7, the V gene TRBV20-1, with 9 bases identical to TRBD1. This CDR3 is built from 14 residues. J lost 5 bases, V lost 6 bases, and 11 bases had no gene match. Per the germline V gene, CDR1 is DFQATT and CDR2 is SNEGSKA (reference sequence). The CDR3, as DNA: TGCAGTGCGATCGCCGGGACAGGGTACCACGAGCAGTACTTC. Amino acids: CSAIAGTGYHEQYF.

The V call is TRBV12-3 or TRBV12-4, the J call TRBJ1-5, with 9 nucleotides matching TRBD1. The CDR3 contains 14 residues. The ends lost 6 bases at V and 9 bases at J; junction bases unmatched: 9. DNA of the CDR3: TGTGCCAGCAGCCCTGGGACAGGGCTGATGCCCCAGCATTTT. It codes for CASSPGTGLMPQHF.